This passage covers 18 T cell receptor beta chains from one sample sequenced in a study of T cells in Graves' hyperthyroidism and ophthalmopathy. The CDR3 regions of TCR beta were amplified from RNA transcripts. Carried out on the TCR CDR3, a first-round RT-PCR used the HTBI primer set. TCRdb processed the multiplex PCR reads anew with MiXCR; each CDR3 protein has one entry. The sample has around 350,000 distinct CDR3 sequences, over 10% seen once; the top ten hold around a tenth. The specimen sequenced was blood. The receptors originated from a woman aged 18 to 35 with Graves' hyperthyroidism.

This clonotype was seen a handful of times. CDR3 protein: CASSQDSPLLNTGELFF. The CDR3 DNA is TGTGCCAGCAGCCAAGACTCCCCGCTGTTGAACACCGGGGAGCTGTTTTTT. J is TRBJ2-2 and V is TRBV3-2. TRBV3-2 is a pseudogene segment. The CDR3 extends over 17 amino acids.

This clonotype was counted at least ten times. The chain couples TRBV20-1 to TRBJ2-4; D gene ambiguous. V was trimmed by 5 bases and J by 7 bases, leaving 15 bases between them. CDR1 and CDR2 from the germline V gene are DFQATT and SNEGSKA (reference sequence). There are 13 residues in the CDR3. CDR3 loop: CSAQPFIRNIQYF. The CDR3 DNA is TGCAGTGCTCAACCCTTCATTCGGAACATTCAGTACTTC.

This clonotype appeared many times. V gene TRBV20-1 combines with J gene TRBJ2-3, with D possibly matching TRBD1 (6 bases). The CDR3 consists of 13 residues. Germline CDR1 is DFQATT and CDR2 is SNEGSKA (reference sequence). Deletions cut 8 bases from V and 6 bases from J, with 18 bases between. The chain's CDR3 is CSTRGKEADTQYF. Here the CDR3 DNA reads TGCAGTACGAGGGGGAAGGAGGCTGATACGCAGTATTTT.

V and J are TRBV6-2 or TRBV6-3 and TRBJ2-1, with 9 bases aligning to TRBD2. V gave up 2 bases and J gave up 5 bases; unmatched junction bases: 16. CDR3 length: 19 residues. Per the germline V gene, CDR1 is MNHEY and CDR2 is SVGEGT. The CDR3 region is CASSYARLAASIGHNEQFF. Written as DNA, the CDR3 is TGTGCCAGCAGTTACGCGAGACTAGCGGCTTCAATAGGGCACAATGAGCAGTTCTTC.

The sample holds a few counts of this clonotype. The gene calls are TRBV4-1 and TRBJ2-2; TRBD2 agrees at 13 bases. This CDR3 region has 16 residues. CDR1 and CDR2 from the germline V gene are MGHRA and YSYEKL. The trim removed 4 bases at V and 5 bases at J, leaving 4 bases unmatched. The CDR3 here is CASSRPGLAGTGELFF. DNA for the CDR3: TGCGCCAGCAGCCGACCGGGACTAGCGGGAACCGGGGAGCTGTTTTTT.

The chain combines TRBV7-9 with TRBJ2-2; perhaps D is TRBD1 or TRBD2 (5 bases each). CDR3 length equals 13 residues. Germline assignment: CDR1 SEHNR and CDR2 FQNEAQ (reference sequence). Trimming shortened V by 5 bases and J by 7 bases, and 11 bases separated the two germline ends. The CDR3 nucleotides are TGTGCCAGCAGCCCTCGGGGCAGCGGGGAGCTGTTTTTT. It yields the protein CASSPRGSGELFF.

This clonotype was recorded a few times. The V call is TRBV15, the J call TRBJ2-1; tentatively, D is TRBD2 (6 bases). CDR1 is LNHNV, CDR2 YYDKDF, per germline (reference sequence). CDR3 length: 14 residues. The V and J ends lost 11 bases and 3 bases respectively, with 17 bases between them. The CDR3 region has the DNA TGTGCCGCTCGGTCCGGGCGGGGCTACAATGAGCAGTTCTTC. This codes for CAARSGRGYNEQFF.

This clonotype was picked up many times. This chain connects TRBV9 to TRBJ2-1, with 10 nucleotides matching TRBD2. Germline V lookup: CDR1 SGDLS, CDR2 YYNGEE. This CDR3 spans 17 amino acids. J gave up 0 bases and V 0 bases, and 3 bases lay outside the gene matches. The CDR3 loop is CASSVGLAGRSYNEQFF. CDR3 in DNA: TGTGCCAGCAGCGTAGGACTAGCGGGTCGCTCCTACAATGAGCAGTTCTTC. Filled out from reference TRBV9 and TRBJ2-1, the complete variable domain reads DSGVTQTPKHLITATGQRVTLRCSPRSGDLSVYWYQQSLDQGLQFLIQYYNGEERAKGNILERFSAQQFPDLHSELNLSSLELGDSALYFCASSVGLAGRSYNEQFFGPGTRLTVL.

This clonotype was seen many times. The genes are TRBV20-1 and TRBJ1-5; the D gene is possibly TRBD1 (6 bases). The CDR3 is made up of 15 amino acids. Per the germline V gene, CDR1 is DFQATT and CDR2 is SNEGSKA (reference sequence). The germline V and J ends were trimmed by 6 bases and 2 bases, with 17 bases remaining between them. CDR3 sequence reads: CSAPRRGGGNQPQHF. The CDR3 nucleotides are TGCAGTGCCCCCCGGAGGGGGGGTGGCAATCAGCCCCAGCATTTT.

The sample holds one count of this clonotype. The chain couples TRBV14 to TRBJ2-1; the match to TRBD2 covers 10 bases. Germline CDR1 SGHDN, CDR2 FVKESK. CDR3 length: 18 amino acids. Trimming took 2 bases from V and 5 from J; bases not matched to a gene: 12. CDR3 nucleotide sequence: TGTGCCAGCAGCCAAAACTTCTTGGAGGGACTAGCGCACAATGAGCAGTTCTTC. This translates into CASSQNFLEGLAHNEQFF.

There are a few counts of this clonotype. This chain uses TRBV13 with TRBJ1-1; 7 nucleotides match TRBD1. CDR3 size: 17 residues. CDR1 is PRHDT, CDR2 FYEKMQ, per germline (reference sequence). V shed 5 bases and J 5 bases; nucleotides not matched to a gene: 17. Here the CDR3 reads CASSQTMSGTVGTEAFF. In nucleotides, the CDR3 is TGTGCCAGCAGCCAGACGATGTCCGGGACAGTGGGAACTGAAGCTTTCTTT.

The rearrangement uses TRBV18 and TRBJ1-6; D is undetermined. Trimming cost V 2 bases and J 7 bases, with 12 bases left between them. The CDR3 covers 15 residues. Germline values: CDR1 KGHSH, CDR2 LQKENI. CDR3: CASSPSGSINSPLHF. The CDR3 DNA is TGTGCCAGCTCACCATCGGGGTCGATCAATTCACCCCTCCACTTT. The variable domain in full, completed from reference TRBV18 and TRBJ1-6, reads NAGVMQNPRHLVRRRGQEARLRCSPMKGHSHVYWYRQLPEEGLKFMVYLQKENIIDESGMPKERFSAEFPKEGPSILRIQQVVRGDSAAYFCASSPSGSINSPLHFGNGTRLTVT.

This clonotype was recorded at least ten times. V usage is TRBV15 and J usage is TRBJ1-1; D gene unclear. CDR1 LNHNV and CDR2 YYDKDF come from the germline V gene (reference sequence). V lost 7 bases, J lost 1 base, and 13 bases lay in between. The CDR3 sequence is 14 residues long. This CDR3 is CATIAGKTNTEAFF. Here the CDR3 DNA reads TGTGCCACCATAGCGGGGAAGACGAACACTGAAGCTTTCTTT.

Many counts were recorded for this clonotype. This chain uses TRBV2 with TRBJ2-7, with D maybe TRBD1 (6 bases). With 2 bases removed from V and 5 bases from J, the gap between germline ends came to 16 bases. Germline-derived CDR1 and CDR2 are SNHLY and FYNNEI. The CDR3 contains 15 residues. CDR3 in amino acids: CASSEFRGPGNEQYF. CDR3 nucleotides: TGTGCCAGCAGTGAATTCAGGGGCCCTGGGAACGAGCAGTACTTC.

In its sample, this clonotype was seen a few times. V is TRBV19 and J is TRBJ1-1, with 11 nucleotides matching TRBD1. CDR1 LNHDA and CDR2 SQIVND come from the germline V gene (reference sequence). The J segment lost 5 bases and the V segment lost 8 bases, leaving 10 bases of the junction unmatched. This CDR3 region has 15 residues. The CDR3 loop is CASDGQGAVKTEAFF. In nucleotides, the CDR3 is TGTGCCAGTGACGGACAGGGGGCCGTAAAGACTGAAGCTTTCTTT.

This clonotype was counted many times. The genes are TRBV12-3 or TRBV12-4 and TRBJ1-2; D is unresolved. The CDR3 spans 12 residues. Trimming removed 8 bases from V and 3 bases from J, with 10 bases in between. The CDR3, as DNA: TGTGCCAGCGAACAGTTCTACTATGGCTACACCTTC. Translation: CASEQFYYGYTF.

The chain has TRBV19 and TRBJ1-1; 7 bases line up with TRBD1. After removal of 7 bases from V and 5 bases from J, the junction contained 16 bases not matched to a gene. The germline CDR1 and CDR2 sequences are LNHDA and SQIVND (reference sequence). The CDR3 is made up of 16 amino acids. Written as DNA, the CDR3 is TGTGCCAGTATCTCGATAAAGGGGGCAGGGGTTACTGAAGCTTTCTTT. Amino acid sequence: CASISIKGAGVTEAFF.

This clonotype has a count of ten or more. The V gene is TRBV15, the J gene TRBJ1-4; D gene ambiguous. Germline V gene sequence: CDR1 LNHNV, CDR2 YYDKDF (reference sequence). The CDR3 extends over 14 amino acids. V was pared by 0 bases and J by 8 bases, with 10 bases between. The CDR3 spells CATSREGIGEKLFF. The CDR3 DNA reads TGTGCCACCAGCAGAGAGGGTATCGGGGAAAAACTGTTTTTT.